This TCR beta chain was identified in a study of blood T cell repertoires in COVID-19. Individuals aged roughly 18 to 95 years were recruited from around 22 US areas. Losses at the gene ends were 1 base for V and 5 bases for J; bases not matched to a gene: 0. The CDR3 totals 15 residues. The germline V gene has CDR1 MNHEY and CDR2 SMNVEV (reference sequence). As handled by the study authors: Amplification of reference gene primers provided the estimated nucleated cell counts. The data were produced by immunoSEQ multiplex PCR, yet TCRdb's version contains in-frame clones alone and is incomplete. The DNA was the basis for D and trimming; V, J and clone size are from that table. The sample has 200,000 or so clones; 87% are singletons.

The chain couples TRBV27 to TRBJ2-2; 11 nucleotides line up with TRBD2. The receptor was isolated from a man aged 25 to 45 who had recovered from COVID-19. The specimen was PBMCs or T cells enriched from blood (not recorded which). CDR3 sequence reads: CASSLWTSGTGELFF. In DNA, the CDR3 is TGTGCCAGCAGTTTATGGACTAGCGGGACCGGGGAGCTGTTTTTT.